The clone carrying this T cell receptor (beta chain) has just one count. These data originate in a study of technical replicates of blood from a few donors. Germline assignment: CDR1 SGHVS and CDR2 FQNEAQ. Trimming left V 1 base short and J 4 bases short, with 7 bases between. The CDR3 spans 14 residues. Using immunoSEQ multiplex PCR, the repertoire was profiled, and TCRdb retains in-frame clones only, with some absent. Of under 85,000 clones in the sample, 93% are singletons; the top ten hold roughly 0.36%. This sequence was found in a human donor in good health. Material for sequencing was T cells isolated from PBMCs. The chain has TRBV7-8 and TRBJ1-4, with a possible D match to TRBD1 (6 bases). The CDR3 bases are TGTGCCAGCAGCTTAGGACAGGATAATGAAAAACTGTTTTTT. Encoded protein: CASSLGQDNEKLFF.